Listed below are T cell receptor beta chains from one sample, sequenced in a study of blood T cell repertoires in COVID-19. Clones were read by immunoSEQ multiplex PCR, and TCRdb kept only the in-frame ones, dropping some. The sample carries 150,000 to 250,000 clones, almost 85% recorded once. Sequenced sample: peripheral blood. Receptors originate from a human donor with acute or convalescent COVID-19. The donor label of this sample is uncertain. Each CDR3 is given with its conserved first and last residue. Each record gives: V gene, D gene, J gene, CDR3 DNA, CDR3 protein. D genes are given only for firm matches.

v_gene: TRBV5-1
d_gene: .
j_gene: TRBJ1-1
CDR3nt: TGCGCCAGCAGCCTACCCCCATCGGGCGGGTTGAACACTGAAGCTTTCTTT
CDR3aa: CASSLPPSGGLNTEAFF

v_gene: TRBV14
d_gene: .
j_gene: TRBJ1-1
CDR3nt: TGTGCCAGCAGCCCAGTGGGGGGGGCTAGGCTCACTGAAGCTTTCTTT
CDR3aa: CASSPVGGARLTEAFF

v_gene: TRBV7-2
d_gene: .
j_gene: TRBJ2-2
CDR3nt: TGTGCCAGCAGCTTGGGAGCGCAAGGTATCGGGGAGCTGTTTTTT
CDR3aa: CASSLGAQGIGELFF

v_gene: TRBV6-6
d_gene: TRBD1
j_gene: TRBJ1-1
CDR3nt: TGTGCCAGCAGTTCGACAGGGGGCACTGAAGCTTTCTTT
CDR3aa: CASSSTGGTEAFF

v_gene: TRBV7-2
d_gene: TRBD1
j_gene: TRBJ2-1
CDR3nt: TGTGCCAGCAGCGGAGGACAGGGGGCAGGCGATGAGCAGTTCTTC
CDR3aa: CASSGGQGAGDEQFF

v_gene: TRBV28
d_gene: .
j_gene: TRBJ2-3
CDR3nt: TGTGCCAGCTCACAACAGGGAGATACGCAGTATTTT
CDR3aa: CASSQQGDTQYF

v_gene: TRBV5-4
d_gene: TRBD1
j_gene: TRBJ2-1
CDR3nt: TGTGCCAGCAGCTCTGGGGGGGGACAGGGGCTCTACAATGAGCAGTTCTTC
CDR3aa: CASSSGGGQGLYNEQFF

v_gene: TRBV5-1
d_gene: TRBD1
j_gene: TRBJ1-1
CDR3nt: TGCGCCAGCAGCAGAGGGGACAGGGGCGGCACTGAAGCTTTCTTT
CDR3aa: CASSRGDRGGTEAFF

v_gene: TRBV19
d_gene: TRBD1
j_gene: TRBJ1-2
CDR3nt: TGTGCCAGTAGTATCGGACAGGGGGCGGGCTATGGCTACACCTTC
CDR3aa: CASSIGQGAGYGYTF

v_gene: TRBV10-3
d_gene: .
j_gene: TRBJ1-5
CDR3nt: TGTGCCATCAGTGAGTCGAGAACAGTGGGTCAGCCCCAGCATTTT
CDR3aa: CAISESRTVGQPQHF

v_gene: TRBV5-1
d_gene: TRBD2
j_gene: TRBJ2-1
CDR3nt: TGCGCCAGCAGCTTGGGGGGGACTAGCGTGGAGCAGTTCTTC
CDR3aa: CASSLGGTSVEQFF

v_gene: TRBV25-1
d_gene: .
j_gene: TRBJ1-5
CDR3nt: TGTGCCAGCAGCACAGGGAGTTATAGCAATCAGCCCCAGCATTTT
CDR3aa: CASSTGSYSNQPQHF